The present entry profiles one TCR beta chain with its context. CDR1 and CDR2 (germline): SGHVS, FNYEAQ. J was trimmed by 0 bases and V by 3 bases; bases with no gene match: 10. This CDR3 has 18 amino acids. These data originate in a study of technical replicates of blood from a few donors. Sequenced by immunoSEQ multiplex PCR; TCRdb stores in-frame clones only, minus some. The top ten clones hold 0.2% to 0.3% of a sample with about 91,000 clones, about 90% of them seen once. Sequencing was done on a sample of T cells isolated from PBMCs. The clonotype was recovered from a human donor in good health. The chain carries TRBV7-6 and TRBJ2-3, with 9 bases aligning to TRBD2. The CDR3 DNA sequence: TGTGCCAGCAGCTTTCGTTTAGCGGGAGAGATTAGCACAGATACGCAGTATTTT. The encoded protein is CASSFRLAGEISTDTQYF.